This is a list of T cell receptor beta chains from one sample in a study of T-cell reconstitution after alpha-beta-depleted transplantation in children. TCRdb processed the PCR reads anew with MiXCR; each CDR3 protein has one entry. The sample includes about 980,000 distinct CDR3 sequences, 25% to 30% of them seen just once. The sequencing here drew on PBMCs, mostly from graft donor cells, taken 360 days after TCRalphabeta/CD19-depleted stem cell transplant. The receptors were gathered from a boy in the first two years of life who had a stem cell transplant for SCID, so the T cells may come from the graft donor. Each CDR3 is given with its conserved first and last residue. The D gene is left open where the match is weak. Expanded clones get a size class; other rows say once, few or many, or leave the size out.

d_call: NA
v_call: TRBV20-1
j_call: TRBJ2-2
clone_size: NA
cdr3_nt: TGCAGTGCTAGCGTTTTGGGGGGCCTTACCCCCGGGGAGCTGTTTTTT
cdr3_aa: CSASVLGGLTPGELFF

d_call: TRBD1
v_call: TRBV19
j_call: TRBJ1-5
clone_size: NA
cdr3_nt: TGTGCCAGTAGGCCCGGACAGGAACGCAATCAGCACCAGCATTTT
cdr3_aa: CASRPGQERNQHQHF

d_call: NA
v_call: TRBV4-1
j_call: TRBJ1-2
clone_size: few
cdr3_nt: TGCGCCAGCAGCCAGGATACTTGGGACACCAACTATGGCTACACCTTC
cdr3_aa: CASSQDTWDTNYGYTF

d_call: NA
v_call: TRBV7-2
j_call: TRBJ2-3
clone_size: NA
cdr3_nt: TGTGCCAGCAGCCTATTAGGGATTAGCACAGATACGCAGTATTTT
cdr3_aa: CASSLLGISTDTQYF

d_call: TRBD1
v_call: TRBV5-1
j_call: TRBJ2-7
clone_size: NA
cdr3_nt: TGCGCCAGCAGCGTGGACAGGTCCCCTCTCGGCGAGCAGTACTTC
cdr3_aa: CASSVDRSPLGEQYF

d_call: NA
v_call: TRBV20-1
j_call: TRBJ2-6
clone_size: NA
cdr3_nt: TGCAGTGCTACCCTCCCCGGCACCAACGTCCTGACTTTC
cdr3_aa: CSATLPGTNVLTF

d_call: NA
v_call: TRBV2
j_call: TRBJ2-1
clone_size: NA
cdr3_nt: TGTGCCAGCATATCTCGCGGAACAGGCACGAGCTCCTACAATGAGCAGTTCTTC
cdr3_aa: CASISRGTGTSSYNEQFF

d_call: NA
v_call: TRBV2
j_call: TRBJ1-5
clone_size: many
cdr3_nt: TGTGCCAGCAGTGGGGTGGCAGGCATCCAGCCCCAGCATTTT
cdr3_aa: CASSGVAGIQPQHF

d_call: TRBD2
v_call: TRBV7-2
j_call: TRBJ2-1
clone_size: few
cdr3_nt: TGTGCCAGCAGAAAAAGTACTAGCGCCGTATACTTGGCCACCTACAATGAGCAGTTCTTC
cdr3_aa: CASRKSTSAVYLATYNEQFF

d_call: NA
v_call: TRBV7-3
j_call: TRBJ2-2
clone_size: few
cdr3_nt: TGTGCCAGCAGTAGGGGACTTACCCGCGAGCTGTTTTTT
cdr3_aa: CASSRGLTRELFF

d_call: TRBD1
v_call: TRBV12-3/TRBV12-4
j_call: TRBJ1-5
clone_size: NA
cdr3_nt: TGTGCCAGCAGGGGACAGGGGGGGCCCCAGCATTTT
cdr3_aa: CASRGQGGPQHF

d_call: TRBD1
v_call: TRBV12-3/TRBV12-4
j_call: TRBJ2-1
clone_size: NA
cdr3_nt: TGTGCCAGCAGTGGAGCGCCGGGACAGTGGTATCTCGATGAGCAGTTCTTC
cdr3_aa: CASSGAPGQWYLDEQFF

d_call: NA
v_call: TRBV11-2
j_call: TRBJ2-7
clone_size: many
cdr3_nt: TGTGCCAGCAGCTTAGTAGGGAACGAGCAGTACTTC
cdr3_aa: CASSLVGNEQYF

d_call: NA
v_call: TRBV3-1
j_call: TRBJ1-5
clone_size: few
cdr3_nt: TGTGCCAGCAGGGGGGCCGCCAATCAGCCCCAGCATTTT
cdr3_aa: CASRGAANQPQHF

d_call: NA
v_call: TRBV20-1
j_call: TRBJ2-2
clone_size: NA
cdr3_nt: TGCAGTGCTAGAGTGCTTAACGGGGGAAACACCGGGGAGCTGTTTTTT
cdr3_aa: CSARVLNGGNTGELFF

d_call: TRBD1
v_call: TRBV7-2
j_call: TRBJ2-5
clone_size: NA
cdr3_nt: TGTGCCGGAGCCGGACAGGGTCGTTTGGAGACCCAGTACTTC
cdr3_aa: CAGAGQGRLETQYF

d_call: NA
v_call: TRBV5-1
j_call: TRBJ2-1
clone_size: many
cdr3_nt: TGCGCCAGCAGCCCCAGGGAATTGGGGCACAATGAGCAGTTCTTC
cdr3_aa: CASSPRELGHNEQFF

d_call: TRBD1
v_call: TRBV6-1
j_call: TRBJ1-5
clone_size: NA
cdr3_nt: TGTGCCAGCAGTCCCTCTCAGGGGGGAGGAAGCAATCAGCCCCAGCATTTT
cdr3_aa: CASSPSQGGGSNQPQHF

d_call: NA
v_call: TRBV10-3
j_call: TRBJ2-3
clone_size: NA
cdr3_nt: TGTGCCATCAGTGACGGGGCCCCCACAGATACGCAGTATTTT
cdr3_aa: CAISDGAPTDTQYF

d_call: NA
v_call: TRBV6-4
j_call: TRBJ1-1
clone_size: NA
cdr3_nt: TGTGCCTGCTTAAGGTCACAAGTGAACACTGAAGCTTTCTTT
cdr3_aa: CACLRSQVNTEAFF

d_call: TRBD2
v_call: TRBV20-1
j_call: TRBJ2-2
clone_size: many
cdr3_nt: TGCAGTGCCCGAGGGAGGGGTACCGGGGAGCTGTTTTTT
cdr3_aa: CSARGRGTGELFF

d_call: NA
v_call: TRBV6-5
j_call: TRBJ2-6
clone_size: NA
cdr3_nt: TGTGCCAGCAGTTACGGGACCGGGGCCAACGTCCTGACTTTC
cdr3_aa: CASSYGTGANVLTF

d_call: NA
v_call: TRBV7-2
j_call: TRBJ1-6
clone_size: NA
cdr3_nt: TGTGCCAGCAGCTTATTCGGGGATTCACCCCTCCACTTT
cdr3_aa: CASSLFGDSPLHF

d_call: TRBD1
v_call: TRBV7-9
j_call: TRBJ1-2
clone_size: few
cdr3_nt: TGTGCCAGCAGCTTAATGGGGACAGGGAATGGCTACACCTTC
cdr3_aa: CASSLMGTGNGYTF

d_call: NA
v_call: TRBV2
j_call: TRBJ2-3
clone_size: NA
cdr3_nt: TGTGCCAGCAAACTCACAGGGCCCAGTTCTTCGTCCACAGATACGCAGTATTTT
cdr3_aa: CASKLTGPSSSSTDTQYF

d_call: NA
v_call: TRBV5-1
j_call: TRBJ2-1
clone_size: few
cdr3_nt: TGCGCCAGCAGCTTGGGGAACGGACAGCCCAAATACAATGAGCAGTTCTTC
cdr3_aa: CASSLGNGQPKYNEQFF

d_call: NA
v_call: TRBV25-1
j_call: TRBJ2-3
clone_size: few
cdr3_nt: TGTGCCAGCAGTGCTGGGGACACAGATACGCAGTATTTT
cdr3_aa: CASSAGDTDTQYF

d_call: TRBD2
v_call: TRBV6-5
j_call: TRBJ2-1
clone_size: few
cdr3_nt: TGTGCCAGCAGTTACCGGACTAGCGGGGTCTATGAGCAGTTCTTC
cdr3_aa: CASSYRTSGVYEQFF

d_call: NA
v_call: TRBV18
j_call: TRBJ2-3
clone_size: NA
cdr3_nt: TGTGCCAGCTCACCAAACGACTATTTCACAGATACGCAGTATTTT
cdr3_aa: CASSPNDYFTDTQYF

d_call: TRBD1
v_call: TRBV3-1
j_call: TRBJ1-1
clone_size: NA
cdr3_nt: TGTGCCAGCATCTTTGGACAGGGGGCCACTGAAGCTTTCTTT
cdr3_aa: CASIFGQGATEAFF

d_call: TRBD1
v_call: TRBV5-1
j_call: TRBJ2-3
clone_size: many
cdr3_nt: TGTGCCAGCACCCGGGACAGGGGCACAGATACGCAGTATTTT
cdr3_aa: CASTRDRGTDTQYF

d_call: TRBD1
v_call: TRBV25-1
j_call: TRBJ2-2
clone_size: NA
cdr3_nt: TGTGCCAGCAGGGACAGGGGGACCGGGGAGCTGTTTTTT
cdr3_aa: CASRDRGTGELFF

d_call: NA
v_call: TRBV20-1
j_call: TRBJ2-2
clone_size: few
cdr3_nt: TGCAGTGCTAGAAAGGAAACCGGGGAGCTGTTTTTT
cdr3_aa: CSARKETGELFF

d_call: TRBD1
v_call: TRBV12-3/TRBV12-4
j_call: TRBJ2-3
clone_size: NA
cdr3_nt: TGTGCCAGCAGCTCCCGGGACAGGGAAGTAGATACGCAGTATTTT
cdr3_aa: CASSSRDREVDTQYF

d_call: NA
v_call: TRBV7-9
j_call: TRBJ2-3
clone_size: few
cdr3_nt: TGTGCCAGCAGCTTAGGTCCAGGGTCGGCGACAGATACGCAGTATTTT
cdr3_aa: CASSLGPGSATDTQYF

d_call: TRBD2
v_call: TRBV5-1
j_call: TRBJ2-3
clone_size: many
cdr3_nt: TGTGCCAGCAGCTTAGGCGGGGGGCCTTCCACAGATACGCAGTATTTT
cdr3_aa: CASSLGGGPSTDTQYF

d_call: NA
v_call: TRBV20-1
j_call: TRBJ2-1
clone_size: NA
cdr3_nt: TGCAGTGCTAGAGATTCGGCTACGACCAATGAGCAGTTCTTC
cdr3_aa: CSARDSATTNEQFF

d_call: TRBD2
v_call: TRBV29-1
j_call: TRBJ2-1
clone_size: NA
cdr3_nt: TGCAGCGTTGATTCTAGCGGGGGTACATACAATGAGCAGTTCTTC
cdr3_aa: CSVDSSGGTYNEQFF

d_call: NA
v_call: TRBV15
j_call: TRBJ2-2
clone_size: NA
cdr3_nt: TGTGCCACCCACCGGGGGAGCACCGGGGAGCTGTTTTTT
cdr3_aa: CATHRGSTGELFF

d_call: TRBD2
v_call: TRBV29-1
j_call: TRBJ2-1
clone_size: many
cdr3_nt: TGCAGCGTTGGGACTAGGTTCACAAATGAGCAGTTCTTC
cdr3_aa: CSVGTRFTNEQFF

d_call: NA
v_call: TRBV12-3/TRBV12-4
j_call: TRBJ1-1
clone_size: NA
cdr3_nt: TGTGCCAGCAGTCCGTCGATCACTGAAGCTTTCTTT
cdr3_aa: CASSPSITEAFF

d_call: NA
v_call: TRBV7-2
j_call: TRBJ2-1
clone_size: NA
cdr3_nt: TGTGCCAGCAGTCCTCCCGGGAGACTTCCCGGGAGGCAGTTCTTC
cdr3_aa: CASSPPGRLPGRQFF

d_call: NA
v_call: TRBV9
j_call: TRBJ2-2
clone_size: NA
cdr3_nt: TGTGCCAGCAGCGTAGGTCCAGGGCTGTTACGGTACACCGGGGAGCTGTTTTTT
cdr3_aa: CASSVGPGLLRYTGELFF

d_call: TRBD1
v_call: TRBV6-2/TRBV6-3
j_call: TRBJ1-1
clone_size: NA
cdr3_nt: TGTGCCAGCGGCAGGGGGAGGTTCACTGAAGCTTTCTTT
cdr3_aa: CASGRGRFTEAFF

d_call: NA
v_call: TRBV20-1
j_call: TRBJ1-1
clone_size: NA
cdr3_nt: TGCAGTGCTAGCGAATGGAACACTGAAGCTTTCTTT
cdr3_aa: CSASEWNTEAFF